This is a list of T cell receptor beta chains from one sample in a study of blood T cell repertoires in COVID-19. The method was immunoSEQ multiplex PCR; TCRdb's version includes in-frame clones alone and lacks a portion of them. The sample consists of 150,000 to 200,000 clones, about 86% of them appearing once. The sample taken for sequencing was peripheral blood. These receptors came from a man aged 45 to 65 with active or convalescent COVID-19. CDR3s include the opening cysteine and the closing phenylalanine or tryptophan. The D gene is left open where the match is weak. Some rows have no size entry. The others give once, few or many, or a class for an expanded clone.

clone size,V gene,D gene,J gene,CDR3 protein,CDR3 DNA
.,TRBV5-1,.,TRBJ1-5,CASSSYQGQPQHF,TGCGCCAGCAGCTCCTACCAGGGGCAGCCCCAGCATTTT
.,TRBV7-4,.,TRBJ2-7,CASSFGGTRDEIYEQYF,TGTGCCAGCAGCTTTGGAGGGACGCGGGACGAAATATACGAGCAGTACTTC
.,TRBV18,.,TRBJ2-3,CASSPYSGENTDTQYF,TGTGCCAGCTCACCCTATTCCGGGGAAAACACAGATACGCAGTATTTT
once,TRBV14,.,TRBJ1-2,CASSQDSLRGGYTF,TGTGCCAGCAGCCAAGACTCCCTCAGGGGTGGCTACACCTTC
once,TRBV18,.,TRBJ2-2,CASSPADRTGELFF,TGTGCCAGCTCACCAGCGGATCGGACCGGGGAGCTGTTTTTT
.,TRBV19,.,TRBJ1-2,CASSHLPGQRYNYGYTF,TGTGCCAGTAGTCACTTACCCGGACAAAGATATAACTATGGCTACACCTTC
.,TRBV9,.,TRBJ2-1,CASSEPPYNEQFF,TGTGCCAGCAGCGAGCCCCCTTACAATGAGCAGTTCTTC
.,TRBV27,TRBD2,TRBJ2-3,CASSFPGLAGGSDTQYF,TGTGCCAGCAGTTTCCCGGGACTAGCGGGAGGCTCAGATACGCAGTATTTT
once,TRBV5-6,.,TRBJ1-6,CASSLGWGSPNSPLHF,TGTGCCAGCAGCTTGGGTTGGGGCAGTCCAAATTCACCCCTCCACTTT
few,TRBV14,.,TRBJ1-4,CASSQVREKLFF,TGTGCCAGCAGCCAAGTCAGGGAAAAACTGTTTTTT
.,TRBV5-4,TRBD2,TRBJ2-1,CASSLGASGSHNEQFF,TGTGCCAGCAGCTTGGGTGCTAGCGGGAGCCACAATGAGCAGTTCTTC
few,TRBV19,.,TRBJ2-7,CASSIVGAGIYEQYF,TGTGCCAGTAGTATAGTGGGGGCTGGGATCTACGAGCAGTACTTC
once,TRBV14,TRBD2,TRBJ2-5,CASSRLGLAEETQYF,TGTGCCAGCAGCCGCCTGGGACTAGCGGAAGAGACCCAGTACTTC
.,TRBV19,TRBD2,TRBJ2-5,CASGPAGAETQYF,TGTGCCAGTGGTCCGGCGGGAGCGGAGACCCAGTACTTC
.,TRBV30,.,TRBJ2-5,CAWSVLGLQETQYF,TGTGCCTGGAGTGTACTCGGTCTACAAGAGACCCAGTACTTC
.,TRBV11-2,TRBD1,TRBJ2-6,CASSLRGPGANVLTF,TGTGCCAGCAGCTTAAGGGGGCCTGGGGCCAACGTCCTGACTTTC
.,TRBV14,TRBD2,TRBJ2-5,CASSQRYTVRWWGGETQYF,TGTGCCAGCAGCCAGAGGTACACAGTAAGGTGGTGGGGGGGAGAGACCCAGTACTTC
.,TRBV7-6,.,TRBJ2-4,CASSLYASSGNIQYF,TGTGCCAGCAGCTTATATGCGTCGTCCGGAAACATTCAGTACTTC
once,TRBV4-2,TRBD2,TRBJ2-2,CASSRNLAGTSNTGELFF,TGTGCCAGCAGCCGAAACCTAGCGGGCACTTCGAACACCGGGGAGCTGTTTTTT
few,TRBV19,.,TRBJ2-7,CASSINRDRYEQYF,TGTGCCAGTAGTATTAACAGGGACCGCTACGAGCAGTACTTC
.,TRBV4-1,.,TRBJ1-1,CASSQDLTASLNTEAFF,TGCGCCAGCAGCCAAGACTTGACAGCCTCCTTGAACACTGAAGCTTTCTTT
once,TRBV7-3,TRBD1,TRBJ2-1,CASSSQQGAHNEQFF,TGTGCCAGCAGCTCGCAACAGGGGGCCCACAATGAGCAGTTCTTC
.,TRBV4-1,TRBD2,TRBJ2-2,CASSQAGYRAGVAGELFF,TGCGCCAGCAGCCAAGCCGGGTACCGAGCGGGAGTCGCCGGGGAGCTGTTTTTT
.,TRBV5-4,.,TRBJ2-2,CASSFQLVSGELFF,TGTGCCAGCAGCTTCCAACTAGTCTCCGGGGAGCTGTTTTTT
.,TRBV25-1,TRBD1,TRBJ1-2,CASSDPLADREESYGYTF,TGTGCCAGCAGTGATCCGCTCGCGGACAGGGAAGAATCCTATGGCTACACCTTC
.,TRBV19,TRBD2,TRBJ2-5,CASSTTSDQETQYF,TGTGCCAGTAGTACGACTAGCGACCAAGAGACCCAGTACTTC
.,TRBV3-1/TRBV3-2,TRBD1,TRBJ1-6,CASSQGRLGTGPHVYNSPLHF,TGTGCCAGCAGCCAGGGTCGCCTTGGGACAGGGCCTCACGTCTATAATTCACCCCTCCACTTT
once,TRBV9,.,TRBJ1-3,CASSVNQGLSDTIYF,TGTGCCAGCAGCGTCAACCAGGGGCTGAGCGACACCATATATTTT
.,TRBV28,TRBD1,TRBJ1-2,CASSPDRKYGYTF,TGTGCCAGCAGTCCGGACAGGAAGTATGGCTACACCTTC
.,TRBV30,.,TRBJ2-7,CAWRAGGGNYEQYF,TGTGCCTGGAGAGCCGGGGGAGGAAACTACGAGCAGTACTTC
once,TRBV11-1,TRBD1,TRBJ2-5,CASSSGPGQGETQYF,TGTGCCAGCAGCTCTGGTCCGGGACAGGGGGAGACCCAGTACTTC
few,TRBV6-5,TRBD1,TRBJ2-5,CASSFGTDQETQYF,TGTGCCAGCAGTTTCGGGACAGACCAAGAGACCCAGTACTTC
.,TRBV10-3,.,TRBJ2-7,CAISEIEGEQYF,TGTGCCATCAGTGAGATAGAGGGCGAGCAGTACTTC
.,TRBV30,.,TRBJ1-4,CAWSWTPSTNEKLFF,TGTGCCTGGAGTTGGACACCGTCAACTAATGAAAAACTGTTTTTT